The rows below give T cell receptor beta chains drawn from one sample of a study of PD-1 blockade in classical Hodgkin lymphoma. Method: immunoSEQ multiplex PCR; TCRdb's copy keeps in-frame clones and lacks some. Among approximately 89,000 clones listed, approximately 83% were seen once. Here the sequenced sample was peripheral blood mononuclear cells (PBMCs), taken at baseline. The source is a human donor with classical Hodgkin lymphoma. Each CDR3 is given with its conserved first and last residue. The D gene is left open where the match is weak. Clone size is shown for a subset of rows, as once, few, many or a class of expanded clone.

J: TRBJ2-3
size: NA
V: TRBV30
D: NA
CDR3: CAWGARVDTQYF
DNA: TGTGCCTGGGGAGCTAGGGTCGATACGCAGTATTTT

J: TRBJ1-5
size: NA
V: TRBV5-6
D: NA
CDR3: CASSSWGGLNQPQHF
DNA: TGTGCCAGCAGCTCTTGGGGGGGATTGAATCAGCCCCAGCATTTT

J: TRBJ1-3
size: NA
V: TRBV10-3
D: TRBD1
CDR3: CAISGGRDSSPSDGNTIYF
DNA: TGTGCCATCAGTGGGGGGAGGGACAGTAGTCCCTCTGATGGAAACACCATATATTTT

J: TRBJ1-3
size: NA
V: TRBV9
D: NA
CDR3: CASSVAVTGFSGNTIYF
DNA: TGTGCCAGCAGCGTAGCTGTGACAGGCTTCTCTGGAAACACCATATATTTT

J: TRBJ2-7
size: NA
V: TRBV7-9
D: NA
CDR3: CASSSRQTITPYEQYF
DNA: TGTGCCAGCAGTTCTCGACAGACAATAACCCCCTACGAGCAGTACTTC

J: TRBJ2-2
size: NA
V: TRBV9
D: TRBD1
CDR3: CASSVAGQGPLTGELFF
DNA: TGTGCCAGCAGCGTAGCTGGACAGGGGCCCCTCACCGGGGAGCTGTTTTTT

J: TRBJ2-1
size: NA
V: TRBV15
D: TRBD2
CDR3: CATLPPHGTSGSNEQFF
DNA: TGTGCCACCCTCCCCCCCCACGGGACTAGCGGGAGCAATGAGCAGTTCTTC

J: TRBJ2-7
size: once
V: TRBV4-3
D: TRBD1
CDR3: CASSRKQGSYEQYF
DNA: TGCGCCAGCAGCCGTAAACAGGGGAGCTACGAGCAGTACTTC

J: TRBJ1-1
size: NA
V: TRBV28
D: NA
CDR3: CASSPATSPMNTEAFF
DNA: TGTGCCAGCAGTCCAGCGACAAGCCCTATGAACACTGAAGCTTTCTTT

J: TRBJ1-5
size: NA
V: TRBV5-4
D: NA
CDR3: CASSLDLGNQPQHF
DNA: TGTGCCAGCAGCTTGGATTTAGGCAATCAGCCCCAGCATTTT

J: TRBJ2-1
size: NA
V: TRBV5-4
D: TRBD1
CDR3: CASSQTGAHNEQFF
DNA: TGTGCCAGCAGCCAGACAGGGGCCCACAATGAGCAGTTCTTC

J: TRBJ2-1
size: NA
V: TRBV19
D: TRBD2
CDR3: CASTPGLAGGLSYNEQFF
DNA: TGTGCCAGTACCCCGGGACTAGCGGGAGGCCTCTCCTACAATGAGCAGTTCTTC

J: TRBJ2-7
size: NA
V: TRBV6-1
D: TRBD1
CDR3: CASRRDSSYEQYF
DNA: TGTGCCAGCAGGAGGGACAGCTCCTACGAGCAGTACTTC

J: TRBJ1-1
size: few
V: TRBV6-6
D: NA
CDR3: CASSYHTEAFF
DNA: TGTGCCAGCAGTTACCACACTGAAGCTTTCTTT

J: TRBJ1-1
size: NA
V: TRBV11-2
D: NA
CDR3: CASSLFGTGFMNTEAFF
DNA: TGTGCCAGCAGCTTGTTTGGGACGGGTTTTATGAACACTGAAGCTTTCTTT

J: TRBJ2-1
size: NA
V: TRBV9
D: NA
CDR3: CASSVEDHLYNEQFF
DNA: TGTGCCAGCAGCGTAGAGGACCACCTCTACAATGAGCAGTTCTTC

J: TRBJ1-2
size: NA
V: TRBV28
D: NA
CDR3: CASSLLQGSYGYTF
DNA: TGTGCCAGCAGTTTACTCCAGGGAAGCTATGGCTACACCTTC

J: TRBJ2-1
size: once
V: TRBV6-1
D: NA
CDR3: CASPGGGLGIEQFF
DNA: TGTGCCAGCCCAGGGGGAGGACTGGGCATTGAGCAGTTCTTC

J: TRBJ2-5
size: NA
V: TRBV5-5
D: NA
CDR3: CASSLGEETQYF
DNA: TGTGCCAGCAGCTTGGGGGAGGAGACCCAGTACTTC

J: TRBJ2-1
size: NA
V: TRBV25-1
D: NA
CDR3: CASSEWGKQFF
DNA: TGTGCCAGCAGTGAGTGGGGGAAGCAGTTCTTC

J: TRBJ1-2
size: NA
V: TRBV7-9
D: NA
CDR3: CASSLSPSDRYYGYTF
DNA: TGTGCCAGCAGCTTGTCCCCTTCGGACCGATACTATGGCTACACCTTC

J: TRBJ1-1
size: NA
V: TRBV30
D: NA
CDR3: CAWSPRRTEAFF
DNA: TGTGCCTGGAGTCCCCGGAGGACTGAAGCTTTCTTT

J: TRBJ2-1
size: NA
V: TRBV7-7
D: NA
CDR3: CASSWTPEDEQFF
DNA: TGTGCCAGCAGCTGGACACCCGAGGATGAGCAGTTCTTC

J: TRBJ1-5
size: NA
V: TRBV5-1
D: NA
CDR3: CASREEVNQPQHF
DNA: TGCGCCAGCAGGGAGGAGGTCAATCAGCCCCAGCATTTT

J: TRBJ2-7
size: NA
V: TRBV11-2
D: NA
CDR3: CASSLWTNYEQYF
DNA: TGTGCCAGCAGCTTATGGACTAACTACGAGCAGTACTTC

J: TRBJ2-3
size: NA
V: TRBV27
D: TRBD2
CDR3: CASSPLGTKTSTDTQYF
DNA: TGTGCCAGCAGTCCCCTCGGGACTAAGACTAGCACAGATACGCAGTATTTT

J: TRBJ2-7
size: NA
V: TRBV7-6
D: TRBD2
CDR3: CASSLRSGGGHPDEQYF
DNA: TGTGCCAGCAGCTTAAGGAGCGGGGGGGGACATCCAGACGAGCAGTACTTC

J: TRBJ2-2
size: NA
V: TRBV10-3
D: NA
CDR3: CAISDKGANTGELFF
DNA: TGTGCCATCAGTGATAAGGGGGCGAACACCGGGGAGCTGTTTTTT

J: TRBJ2-7
size: NA
V: TRBV7-9
D: NA
CDR3: CASSLSRGNHEQYF
DNA: TGTGCCAGCAGCTTATCCCGCGGGAACCACGAGCAGTACTTC

J: TRBJ2-3
size: NA
V: TRBV7-9
D: NA
CDR3: CASEWGTDTQYF
DNA: TGTGCCAGCGAGTGGGGAACAGATACGCAGTATTTT

J: TRBJ2-1
size: NA
V: TRBV15
D: TRBD2
CDR3: CATSREGGTSGVGGSYNEQFF
DNA: TGTGCCACCAGCAGAGAGGGTGGGACTAGCGGGGTCGGTGGCTCCTACAATGAGCAGTTCTTC

J: TRBJ1-4
size: NA
V: TRBV10-3
D: TRBD1
CDR3: CAISESSQGGFVFEKLFF
DNA: TGTGCCATCAGTGAGTCGTCGCAGGGGGGTTTCGTGTTTGAAAAACTGTTTTTT

J: TRBJ2-1
size: NA
V: TRBV27
D: TRBD2
CDR3: CASSLLAGGGSYNEQFF
DNA: TGTGCCAGCAGTTTATTGGCGGGAGGGGGTTCCTACAATGAGCAGTTCTTC

J: TRBJ1-4
size: once
V: TRBV28
D: TRBD1
CDR3: CASSVGQMGEKLFF
DNA: TGTGCCAGCAGTGTGGGACAGATGGGTGAAAAACTGTTTTTT

J: TRBJ1-5
size: NA
V: TRBV18
D: NA
CDR3: CASSPGQGENQPQHF
DNA: TGTGCCAGCTCACCAGGGCAGGGTGAGAATCAGCCCCAGCATTTT

J: TRBJ1-3
size: NA
V: TRBV5-6
D: NA
CDR3: CASRPGVSGNTIYF
DNA: TGTGCCAGCAGACCAGGGGTATCCGGAAACACCATATATTTT

J: TRBJ1-5
size: NA
V: TRBV27
D: TRBD1
CDR3: CASSFRGPDQPQHF
DNA: TGTGCCAGCAGTTTTAGGGGGCCGGATCAGCCCCAGCATTTT

J: TRBJ1-2
size: NA
V: TRBV6-5
D: TRBD1
CDR3: CASSYQGEDTF
DNA: TGTGCCAGCAGTTACCAGGGGGAGGACACCTTC

J: TRBJ1-2
size: few
V: TRBV2
D: NA
CDR3: CASRGYAGYTF
DNA: TGTGCCAGCAGGGGGTACGCTGGCTACACCTTC

J: TRBJ2-7
size: NA
V: TRBV2
D: NA
CDR3: CASTSTGGAEQYF
DNA: TGTGCCAGCACCTCCACAGGGGGGGCCGAGCAGTACTTC

J: TRBJ2-2
size: once
V: TRBV30
D: NA
CDR3: CAWRVPTGELFF
DNA: TGTGCCTGGAGGGTCCCCACCGGGGAGCTGTTTTTT

J: TRBJ2-1
size: once
V: TRBV30
D: TRBD2
CDR3: CAWRGSGSKNEQFF
DNA: TGTGCCTGGAGAGGGAGCGGGAGTAAGAATGAGCAGTTCTTC

J: TRBJ1-5
size: NA
V: TRBV5-6
D: NA
CDR3: CASSLMRQNPQPQHF
DNA: TGTGCCAGCAGCTTAATGCGGCAGAACCCTCAGCCCCAGCATTTT

J: TRBJ1-1
size: few
V: TRBV6-1
D: TRBD1
CDR3: CASSEGTGVTEAFF
DNA: TGTGCCAGCAGTGAAGGGACAGGGGTGACTGAAGCTTTCTTT

J: TRBJ2-3
size: NA
V: TRBV19
D: NA
CDR3: CATRGKGTDTQYF
DNA: TGTGCCACAAGGGGCAAGGGCACAGATACGCAGTATTTT

J: TRBJ2-1
size: NA
V: TRBV18
D: TRBD2
CDR3: CASSPLGGGSYNEQFF
DNA: TGTGCCAGCTCACCACTCGGCGGGGGTTCCTACAATGAGCAGTTCTTC

J: TRBJ2-7
size: NA
V: TRBV10-3
D: NA
CDR3: CAISESLAGGPHGMYEQYF
DNA: TGTGCCATCAGTGAGTCGTTGGCAGGGGGGCCCCACGGGATGTACGAGCAGTACTTC

J: TRBJ1-2
size: few
V: TRBV21-1
D: NA
CDR3: CASSIENYGYTF
DNA: TGTGCCAGCAGCATCGAGAACTATGGCTACACCTTC

J: TRBJ2-7
size: few
V: TRBV9
D: NA
CDR3: CASSVDGFSYEQYF
DNA: TGTGCCAGCAGCGTAGACGGTTTCTCCTACGAGCAGTACTTC

J: TRBJ1-2
size: NA
V: TRBV10-3
D: NA
CDR3: CATAGDSLGYTF
DNA: TGTGCCACTGCAGGGGATTCTCTCGGCTACACCTTC

J: TRBJ1-1
size: NA
V: TRBV28
D: NA
CDR3: CASGSGAMNTEAFF
DNA: TGTGCCAGCGGCTCTGGGGCCATGAACACTGAAGCTTTCTTT

J: TRBJ1-1
size: NA
V: TRBV21-1
D: NA
CDR3: CASRGTVATIRTEAFF
DNA: TGTGCCAGCAGGGGGACGGTAGCTACAATTCGCACTGAAGCTTTCTTT

J: TRBJ2-7
size: NA
V: TRBV7-9
D: NA
CDR3: CASGSSSLTGPQYF
DNA: TGTGCCAGCGGTTCATCCTCCTTGACAGGCCCTCAGTACTTC

J: TRBJ1-1
size: NA
V: TRBV18
D: TRBD1
CDR3: CASSPPRTGKMNTEAFF
DNA: TGTGCCAGCTCACCCCCGCGGACAGGGAAGATGAACACTGAAGCTTTCTTT

J: TRBJ1-5
size: NA
V: TRBV19
D: TRBD1
CDR3: CASTGGSRSNQPQHF
DNA: TGTGCCAGTACAGGGGGGAGCAGAAGCAATCAGCCCCAGCATTTT

J: TRBJ2-7
size: few
V: TRBV19
D: TRBD1
CDR3: CASSYGGTGTYEQYF
DNA: TGTGCCAGTAGTTACGGAGGGACAGGGACCTACGAGCAGTACTTC

J: TRBJ1-6
size: once
V: TRBV28
D: NA
CDR3: CASRPGQPNSPLHF
DNA: TGTGCCAGCCGCCCGGGACAACCAAATTCACCCCTCCACTTT